This T cell receptor beta chain emerged from a study of control samples from healthy donors and cancer patients. This CDR3 spans 14 amino acids. J was trimmed by 7 bases and V by 5 bases; bases with no gene match: 7. Germline lookup yields CDR1 SGHRS and CDR2 YFSETQ. Data came from immunoSEQ multiplex PCR; TCRdb stores just in-frame clones and leaves some out. The table records 78,000 or so clones, 88% of them present only once. V usage is TRBV5-1 and J usage is TRBJ2-1, with 9 bases aligning to TRBD2. The origin of this receptor is a woman in her forties or fifties in good health. Material: blood. The CDR3 reads CASRNRLAGNEQFF. The CDR3 nucleotides are TGCGCCAGCAGGAACCGGCTAGCGGGGAATGAGCAGTTCTTC.